The sequence of this TCR beta chain was determined in a study of graft-versus-host responses after intestinal transplantation. Profiling relied on immunoSEQ multiplex PCR, and the TCRdb table lists in-frame clones only, not all of them. This table holds thousands of clones, 82% found once. The CDR3 has 16 amino acids. CDR1 is LGHNA, CDR2 YNFKEQ, per germline. V was cut by 1 base and J by 4 bases, with 16 bases left in between. Processed graft tissue released its intraepithelial and lamina propria lymphocytes. The receptor was derived from a human patient who received an intestinal transplant, so some T cells may come from the graft donor. The source material was ileum tissue, sampled around 120 days after transplant. V is TRBV4-2 and J is TRBJ2-5; D uncertain. This CDR3 is CASSQGEFTSSETQYF. The CDR3 region has the DNA TGTGCCAGCAGCCAAGGTGAATTTACTTCTTCAGAGACCCAGTACTTC.